This is a list of T cell receptor beta chains from one sample in a study of T cell repertoires in cytomegalovirus infection. Each CDR3 protein gets one entry after TCRdb re-called the reads with MiXCR. The sample has roughly 300,000 distinct CDR3 sequences, about 26% seen once. Material for sequencing was PBMCs. Receptors were obtained from a human donor in good health (CMV status not recorded). Some clones in this sample may be carry-over from other donors' samples. Both conserved end residues are part of each CDR3.

v_call	j_call	cdr3_aa
TRBV7-3	TRBJ2-2	CASSKLAGAGAGELFF
TRBV19	TRBJ1-2	CASSAGQAYGYTF
TRBV12-5	TRBJ1-4	CASGSCTGGSENEKLFF
TRBV20-1	TRBJ1-5	CSAPETGTNQPQHF
TRBV7-8	TRBJ2-3	CASSFGPDTQYF
TRBV10-3	TRBJ1-5	CAISPAGNQPQHF
TRBV28	TRBJ2-7	CTSTSGSYEQYF
TRBV6-6	TRBJ1-5	CASRGGGTSGNQPQHF
TRBV29-1	TRBJ2-1	CSVEVSGNEQFF
TRBV12-3/TRBV12-4	TRBJ1-4	CASSLLVDKLFF
TRBV6-5	TRBJ2-7	CASKEAGGYEQYF
TRBV7-6	TRBJ2-1	CASSLARTGPNNEQFF
TRBV7-2	TRBJ1-2	CASSPRTGGPYGYTF
TRBV19	TRBJ1-4	CASSLLGDNEKLFF
TRBV7-2	TRBJ2-1	CASSSNPAWARNYNEQFF
TRBV5-6	TRBJ2-7	CASSVTGSTYEQYF
TRBV10-3	TRBJ2-2	CAISEQGRVTGELFF
TRBV28	TRBJ1-2	CASSSIPGQHYGYTF
TRBV2	TRBJ2-1	CASSDRDRYNEQFF
TRBV7-9	TRBJ2-1	CASSLGSSRTDEQFF
TRBV4-1	TRBJ1-1	CASSQGPDRVGTEAFF
TRBV5-1	TRBJ2-2	CASSKSRGRRTGELFF
TRBV11-2	TRBJ2-5	CASSRQGGFETQYF
TRBV7-8	TRBJ1-4	CASSPRGAVEKLFF
TRBV20-1	TRBJ2-7	CSARPGLVYEQYF
TRBV6-8	TRBJ2-1	CASSPQITFEQFF
TRBV7-2	TRBJ2-3	CASSTLGADTQYF
TRBV7-6	TRBJ1-5	CASILYRDGNQPQHF
TRBV15	TRBJ2-1	CATSRWDRGAYEQFF
TRBV29-1	TRBJ2-7	CSVAGLGIYEQYF
TRBV6-6	TRBJ1-5	CASSTRGIASNQPQHF
TRBV30	TRBJ1-1	CAWSHPNTEAFF
TRBV28	TRBJ1-5	CASRESNQPQHF
TRBV7-2	TRBJ1-2	CASSSRTGAGYTF
TRBV12-3/TRBV12-4	TRBJ1-5	CASRVSGEGSNQPQHF
TRBV4-1	TRBJ2-1	CASSQESGYNEQFF
TRBV7-6	TRBJ2-3	CASSLNGAGLGTQYF
TRBV20-1	TRBJ2-2	CSARTLAGLMFF
TRBV7-2	TRBJ1-2	CASSVTGANNYGYTF
TRBV29-1	TRBJ2-3	CSGDRGDTQYF
TRBV12-3/TRBV12-4	TRBJ1-5	CASSLGFGLQPQHF
TRBV28	TRBJ2-2	CASSLRRTNTGELFF
TRBV10-3	TRBJ2-1	CAISGGASSYNEQFF
TRBV29-1	TRBJ1-4	CSGGSAEKLFF
TRBV29-1	TRBJ2-1	CSVGTSGYNEQFF
TRBV7-9	TRBJ2-5	CASSPGLADSQETQYF
TRBV7-8	TRBJ1-4	CASSQEGQSNEKLFF
TRBV19	TRBJ2-1	CASSQGTVPLSYNEQFF
TRBV28	TRBJ2-5	CASKPAGGPETQYF
TRBV7-2	TRBJ2-1	CASSLQGWNEQFF
TRBV29-1	TRBJ2-1	CSVDLAGGLYNEQFF
TRBV15	TRBJ1-3	CATTKGQYGNTIYF
TRBV19	TRBJ2-6	CASRPGLIRSGANVLTF
TRBV12-3/TRBV12-4	TRBJ2-7	CASSLANRARYEQYF
TRBV28	TRBJ1-5	CASSFRQGADQPQHF
TRBV5-1	TRBJ2-7	CASTTGTSNEQYF
TRBV28	TRBJ1-1	CASIQRTGSAEAFF